Detailed here is one T cell receptor beta chain. Original analysis: It was from reference gene primer amplification that nucleated cell counts were estimated. Profiling relied on immunoSEQ multiplex PCR, and the TCRdb table lists in-frame clones only, not all of them. That table supplies the V and J calls and clone size; D and trimming were determined from the DNA. The sample holds approximately 210,000 clones, about 88% seen once. The source of the sample is a study of blood T cell repertoires in COVID-19. The ends were cut back, 4 bases at V and 0 bases at J, with 10 bases in the middle. The CDR3 has 14 amino acids. CDR1 and CDR2 (germline): SGDLS, YYNGEE.

This sequence was found in a middle-aged woman with acute or convalescent COVID-19. The chain is built from TRBV9 and TRBJ2-5, with D uncertain. Sequencing was carried out using peripheral blood. CDR3 region: CASSKTRNQETQYF. Written as DNA, the CDR3 is TGTGCCAGCAGCAAGACACGAAACCAAGAGACCCAGTACTTC.